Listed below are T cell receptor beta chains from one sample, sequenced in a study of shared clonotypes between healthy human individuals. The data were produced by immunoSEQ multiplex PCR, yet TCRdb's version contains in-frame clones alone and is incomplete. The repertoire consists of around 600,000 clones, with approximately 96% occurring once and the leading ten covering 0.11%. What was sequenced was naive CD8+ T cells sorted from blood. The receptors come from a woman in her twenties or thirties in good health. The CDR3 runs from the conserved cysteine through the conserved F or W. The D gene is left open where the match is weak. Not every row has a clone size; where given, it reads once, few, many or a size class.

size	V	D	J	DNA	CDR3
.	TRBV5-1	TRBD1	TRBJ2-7	TGCGCCAGCAGCTTGGGACAGGGGGGTTCCTACGAGCAGTACTTC	CASSLGQGGSYEQYF
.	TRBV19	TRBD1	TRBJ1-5	TGTGCCAGTAGTCACCGGACAGGTCCTCAGCCCCAGCATTTT	CASSHRTGPQPQHF
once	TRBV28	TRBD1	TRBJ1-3	TGTGCCAGCAGCCAGGGACAGGGGTTACACACCATATATTTT	CASSQGQGLHTIYF
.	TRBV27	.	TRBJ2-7	TGTGCCAGCAGTACTCTCAGCCTTTCCTACGAGCAGTACTTC	CASSTLSLSYEQYF
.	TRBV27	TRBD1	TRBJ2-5	TGTGCCAGCAGTCAACAGGGGGCCCAGTACTTC	CASSQQGAQYF
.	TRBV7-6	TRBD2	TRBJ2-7	TGTGCCAGCAGCCCACTAGCGGAGGGAGGCGAGCAGTACTTC	CASSPLAEGGEQYF
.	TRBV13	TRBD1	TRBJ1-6	TGTGCCAGCAGTCCTGGGACAGTGAATTCACCCCTCCACTTT	CASSPGTVNSPLHF
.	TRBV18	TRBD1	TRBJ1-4	TGTGCCAGCTCACCTAGACAGGGGGATGAAAAACTGTTTTTT	CASSPRQGDEKLFF
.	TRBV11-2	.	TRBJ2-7	TGTGCCAGCAGCTTAGCGGGAGCGACTTACGAGCAGTACTTC	CASSLAGATYEQYF
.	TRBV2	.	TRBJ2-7	TGTGCCAGCAGTGGGGGGACACGTCTTTACGAGCAGTACTTC	CASSGGTRLYEQYF
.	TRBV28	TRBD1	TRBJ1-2	TGTGCCAGCAGTTTCCCGGGACAGCACTATGGCTACACCTTC	CASSFPGQHYGYTF
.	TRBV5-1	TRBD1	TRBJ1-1	TGCGCCAGCAGCCTCGGATCAGGGGGCTTGACTGAAGCTTTCTTT	CASSLGSGGLTEAFF
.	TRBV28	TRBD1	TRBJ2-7	TGTGCCAGCAGTCGACAGGGGGGCTCCTACGAGCAGTACTTC	CASSRQGGSYEQYF
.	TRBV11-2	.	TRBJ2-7	TGTGCCAGCAGCTTACTAGTCTACGAGCAGTACTTC	CASSLLVYEQYF
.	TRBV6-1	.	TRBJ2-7	TGTGCCAGCAGCACGGAAGCGCCCTACGAGCAGTACTTC	CASSTEAPYEQYF
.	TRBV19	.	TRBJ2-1	TGTGCCAGTAGTATAGGGTTTGGTGGTGAGCAGTTCTTC	CASSIGFGGEQFF
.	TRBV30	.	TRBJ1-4	TGTGCCTGGAGTGTCAGTGCAACTAATGAAAAACTGTTTTTT	CAWSVSATNEKLFF
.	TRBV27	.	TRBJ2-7	TGTGCCAGCAGCCCACAGGGCCCCTACGAGCAGTACTTC	CASSPQGPYEQYF
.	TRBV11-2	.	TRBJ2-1	TGTGCCAGCAGCTTAGAATGGGAACTTGTAAATGAGCAGTTCTTC	CASSLEWELVNEQFF
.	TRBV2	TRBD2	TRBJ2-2	TGTGCCAGCAGTGACCGGCTAGCGGGAGCGGCCACCGGGGAGCTGTTTTTT	CASSDRLAGAATGELFF
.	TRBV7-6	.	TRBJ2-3	TGTGCCAGCAGCTTAATGGCGGAAACTAGCACAGATACGCAGTATTTT	CASSLMAETSTDTQYF
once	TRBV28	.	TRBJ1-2	TGTGCCAGCAGTGGAGCGGACACTGATCTCTATGGCTACACCTTC	CASSGADTDLYGYTF
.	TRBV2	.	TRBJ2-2	TGTGCCAGCACCGGCGGTCGGGACACCCTGAACACCGGGGAGCTGTTTTTT	CASTGGRDTLNTGELFF
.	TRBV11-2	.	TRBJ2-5	TGTGCCAGCAGCTTAGATCCGGAGGGAGGAGAGACCCAGTACTTC	CASSLDPEGGETQYF
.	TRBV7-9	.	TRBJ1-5	TGTGCCAGACTACTCATAGGGAGGCGGCGCCTTAGCAATCAGCCCCAGCATTTT	CARLLIGRRRLSNQPQHF
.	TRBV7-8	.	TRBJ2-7	TGTGCCAGCAGCCTAAGGACGCCAACGGTTAGGGAGCAGTACTTC	CASSLRTPTVREQYF
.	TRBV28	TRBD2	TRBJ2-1	TGTGCCAGCAGTTCCTTTAACGGACTAGTGGCCTACAATGAGCAGTTCTTC	CASSSFNGLVAYNEQFF
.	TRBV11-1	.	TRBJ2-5	TGTGCCAGCAGCTTAGAGGGAGCAACCGAGACCCAGTACTTC	CASSLEGATETQYF
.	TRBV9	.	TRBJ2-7	TGTGCCAGCAGCGTCGGGTCTACCTACGAGCAGTACTTC	CASSVGSTYEQYF
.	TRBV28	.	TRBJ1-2	TGTGCCAGCAGGCCCCCCGAGAAACTGTATGGCTACACCTTC	CASRPPEKLYGYTF
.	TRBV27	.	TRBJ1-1	TGTGCCAGCAGTTCCTTGGGGACTTACACTGAAGCTTTCTTT	CASSSLGTYTEAFF
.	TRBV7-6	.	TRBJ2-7	TGTGCCAGCGGGGGGATTGGCGGGGCCCTGGTCGACGAGCAGTACTTC	CASGGIGGALVDEQYF
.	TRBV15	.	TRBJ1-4	TGTGCCACCCGGGCGGATGGAGGCGCCCCTAATGAAAAACTGTTTTTT	CATRADGGAPNEKLFF
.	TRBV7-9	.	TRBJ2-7	TGTGCCAGCGAGCCGGCCAGCTCCTACGAGCAGTACTTC	CASEPASSYEQYF
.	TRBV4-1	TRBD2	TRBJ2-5	TGCGCCAGCAGCCAAGGTCTCATGGCGGGAGGGCATGAGACCCAGTACTTC	CASSQGLMAGGHETQYF
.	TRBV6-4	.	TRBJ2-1	TGTGCCAGCAGCGCCGGGGGGCCCTATGAGCAGTTCTTC	CASSAGGPYEQFF